Listed below are T cell receptor beta chains from one sample, sequenced in a study of cytomegalovirus exposure and HLA in healthy donors. Sequencing used immunoSEQ multiplex PCR; TCRdb keeps in-frame clones, though not all of them. The sample shows about 150,000 clones, roughly 79% of them seen only once. The sequenced sample was PBMCs. These receptors were taken from a woman aged 40 to 49 in good health and CMV-seropositive. Both conserved end residues are part of each CDR3. D genes are given only for firm matches. The listing skips clone size in some rows; elsewhere it reads once, few, many or a size class.

D	V	size	J	CDR3	DNA
NA	TRBV11-2	NA	TRBJ1-6	CASGKQDNYNSPLHF	TGTGCCAGCGGCAAACAGGATAATTATAATTCACCCCTCCACTTT
TRBD2	TRBV7-8	NA	TRBJ2-5	CASSSLAGGLREETQYF	TGTGCCAGCAGTTCCCTAGCGGGGGGGCTCAGGGAAGAGACCCAGTACTTC
TRBD2	TRBV7-6	NA	TRBJ2-1	CASSLGTSGGAGEQFF	TGTGCCAGCAGCTTAGGGACTAGCGGGGGGGCAGGTGAGCAGTTCTTC
TRBD1	TRBV18	NA	TRBJ1-1	CASSRGLGQGSTEAFF	TGTGCCAGCTCACGAGGATTGGGACAGGGAAGTACTGAAGCTTTCTTT
NA	TRBV18	once	TRBJ2-3	CASSLGQISTDTQYF	TGTGCCAGCTCATTAGGACAGATAAGCACAGATACGCAGTATTTT
TRBD1	TRBV7-9	NA	TRBJ2-7	CSSSPIRGTGGTEQYF	TGTTCCAGCAGCCCTATTCGAGGGACAGGGGGAACCGAGCAGTACTTC
NA	TRBV30	NA	TRBJ1-1	CAWSVPVGNTEAFF	TGTGCCTGGAGTGTACCCGTCGGGAACACTGAAGCTTTCTTT
NA	TRBV11-2	NA	TRBJ1-4	CASSLAYGGGVEKLFF	TGTGCCAGCAGCTTAGCGTATGGGGGGGGTGTTGAAAAACTGTTTTTT
NA	TRBV7-9	NA	TRBJ2-1	CASSQPQGRSNEQFF	TGTGCCAGCAGCCAGCCTCAGGGGCGTTCCAATGAGCAGTTCTTC
TRBD1	TRBV30	NA	TRBJ1-4	CACHGTGVEKLFF	TGTGCCTGCCATGGGACAGGGGTTGAAAAACTGTTTTTT
NA	TRBV7-3	once	TRBJ1-6	CASSPHPNSPLHF	TGTGCCAGCAGCCCACACCCTAATTCACCCCTCCACTTT
NA	TRBV15	NA	TRBJ2-3	CATSRGESTDTQYF	TGTGCCACCAGCAGAGGAGAATCCACAGATACGCAGTATTTT
TRBD2	TRBV5-1	NA	TRBJ2-1	CASSTGLAGGLDLNEQFF	TGCGCCAGCAGCACGGGACTAGCGGGGGGGCTCGACCTCAATGAGCAGTTCTTC
NA	TRBV7-8	NA	TRBJ2-5	CASSIAQRAVEETQYF	TGTGCCAGCTCGATTGCTCAGCGGGCGGTAGAAGAGACCCAGTACTTC
TRBD2	TRBV7-6	NA	TRBJ2-1	CASSPLRLAGGQSYNEQFF	TGTGCCAGCAGCCCACTACGGCTAGCGGGGGGACAATCCTACAATGAGCAGTTCTTC
NA	TRBV18	once	TRBJ1-5	CASSPSQGQPQHF	TGTGCCAGCTCACCGTCACAGGGTCAGCCCCAGCATTTT
NA	TRBV19	NA	TRBJ1-4	CASTGEEGPRNFEKLFF	TGTGCCAGTACCGGAGAGGAGGGACCGCGTAACTTTGAAAAACTGTTTTTT
TRBD1	TRBV10-3	NA	TRBJ1-1	CAINQDRGTEAFF	TGTGCCATCAACCAAGACAGGGGCACTGAAGCTTTCTTT
TRBD2	TRBV7-8	NA	TRBJ2-5	CASRGLAGSGETQYF	TGTGCCAGCAGGGGACTAGCGGGGTCAGGGGAGACCCAGTACTTC
NA	TRBV30	few	TRBJ2-2	CAWSGQGHGELFF	TGTGCCTGGAGTGGGCAGGGTCACGGGGAGCTGTTTTTT
TRBD2	TRBV19	NA	TRBJ2-3	CASRTSGGFGTDTQYF	TGTGCCAGTAGAACTAGCGGGGGCTTCGGCACAGATACGCAGTATTTT
TRBD2	TRBV6-1	NA	TRBJ2-1	CASSDLAGVGEQFF	TGTGCCAGCAGTGATCTAGCGGGGGTCGGTGAGCAGTTCTTC
TRBD1	TRBV27	NA	TRBJ1-5	CASSSGTGRGDQPQHF	TGTGCCAGCAGTTCCGGGACAGGGAGGGGTGACCAGCCCCAGCATTTT
NA	TRBV6-6	NA	TRBJ1-4	CASSYIGQPHNGKLFF	TGTGCCAGCAGTTACATTGGACAGCCGCATAATGGAAAACTGTTTTTT
TRBD2	TRBV11-3	NA	TRBJ2-2	CASSFRTSGGSELFF	TGTGCCAGCAGCTTCCGGACTAGCGGGGGAAGTGAGCTGTTTTTT
NA	TRBV29-1	NA	TRBJ1-1	CSVEVRAMNTEAFF	TGCAGCGTTGAAGTCAGGGCAATGAACACTGAAGCTTTCTTT
TRBD2	TRBV4-1	NA	TRBJ2-1	CASSPGLAGVSEQFF	TGCGCCAGCAGCCCGGGACTAGCGGGGGTTTCTGAGCAGTTCTTC
NA	TRBV2	NA	TRBJ1-2	CASSNRVNYGYTF	TGTGCCAGCAGTAACAGGGTTAACTATGGCTACACCTTC
NA	TRBV7-9	NA	TRBJ1-5	CASSLSSQVNQPQHF	TGTGCCAGCAGCTTAAGTTCCCAGGTCAATCAGCCCCAGCATTTT
TRBD1	TRBV5-5	NA	TRBJ1-2	CASSLGDRVVNYGYTF	TGTGCCAGCAGCTTGGGGGACAGGGTAGTTAACTATGGCTACACCTTC
NA	TRBV5-6	NA	TRBJ1-5	CASSWWGLSNQPQHF	TGTGCCAGCAGCTGGTGGGGACTGAGCAATCAGCCCCAGCATTTT
NA	TRBV7-9	NA	TRBJ2-3	CASSREIRDFAPADTQYF	TGTGCCAGCAGCCGCGAGATACGGGACTTCGCCCCCGCAGATACGCAGTATTTT
TRBD1	TRBV29-1	NA	TRBJ2-2	CSAKTGGNTGELFF	TGCAGCGCAAAGACAGGGGGAAACACCGGGGAGCTGTTTTTT
TRBD1	TRBV7-3	once	TRBJ1-1	CASSTMTGRTEAFF	TGTGCCAGCAGCACAATGACAGGGAGGACTGAAGCTTTCTTT
NA	TRBV7-3	NA	TRBJ1-3	CASSPNQGNTIYF	TGTGCCAGCAGCCCGAACCAGGGAAACACCATATATTTT
NA	TRBV7-2	NA	TRBJ2-3	CASSLRGSTDTQYF	TGTGCCAGCAGCTTAAGGGGGAGCACAGATACGCAGTATTTT
NA	TRBV2	once	TRBJ1-3	CASSAIQGNTIYF	TGTGCCAGCAGTGCGATTCAGGGAAACACCATATATTTT
NA	TRBV7-2	NA	TRBJ1-2	CASSLSRGGNGYTF	TGTGCCAGCAGCCTTAGTAGGGGTGGAAATGGCTACACCTTC
NA	TRBV27	NA	TRBJ2-1	CASSFSSYNEQFF	TGTGCCAGCAGTTTCAGCTCCTACAATGAGCAGTTCTTC
TRBD1	TRBV19	NA	TRBJ1-5	CASSIPTGVNQPQHF	TGTGCCAGTAGTATCCCGACAGGGGTCAATCAGCCCCAGCATTTT
NA	TRBV30	NA	TRBJ1-2	CAWSVLAGYTF	TGTGCCTGGAGTGTTTTAGCTGGCTACACCTTC
NA	TRBV2	NA	TRBJ1-4	CASSARPAGTNEKLFF	TGTGCCAGCAGTGCCCGCCCCGCAGGGACTAATGAAAAACTGTTTTTT
TRBD1	TRBV7-8	NA	TRBJ1-1	CASSLEGGGTEAFF	TGTGCCAGCAGCTTAGAAGGGGGCGGCACTGAAGCTTTCTTT
TRBD1	TRBV28	NA	TRBJ1-2	CASSFLTGRGTYTF	TGTGCCAGCAGTTTTCTGACAGGGAGAGGCACCTACACCTTC
NA	TRBV9	NA	TRBJ1-4	CASSSRGYGRNSTNEKLFF	TGTGCCAGCAGCTCGCGCGGGTATGGCAGAAATTCAACTAATGAAAAACTGTTTTTT
NA	TRBV30	NA	TRBJ2-2	CAWSRELNTGELFF	TGTGCCTGGAGTCGAGAGTTAAACACCGGGGAGCTGTTTTTT
TRBD2	TRBV27	NA	TRBJ2-1	CASSSGTSIHNEQFF	TGTGCCAGCAGTTCCGGGACTAGCATCCACAATGAGCAGTTCTTC
NA	TRBV5-4	NA	TRBJ2-7	CASSLGTSPSSDEQYF	TGTGCCAGCAGCTTGGGGACCTCCCCGTCTAGCGACGAGCAGTACTTC
TRBD2	TRBV5-4	once	TRBJ2-5	CASSYVSGGPEETQYF	TGTGCCAGCAGCTACGTTAGCGGGGGCCCCGAAGAGACCCAGTACTTC
NA	TRBV5-1	NA	TRBJ1-3	CASSFTRLDTVAGNTIYF	TGCGCCAGCAGCTTCACACGTTTGGACACTGTCGCTGGAAACACCATATATTTT
NA	TRBV2	NA	TRBJ2-7	CASSRELYEQYF	TGTGCCAGCAGTCGTGAACTCTACGAGCAGTACTTC
NA	TRBV2	once	TRBJ2-7	CASRNRDTYEQYF	TGTGCCAGCAGAAACAGGGATACCTACGAGCAGTACTTC
NA	TRBV28	NA	TRBJ1-2	CASSWTELEYGYTF	TGTGCCAGCAGTTGGACAGAGTTGGAGTATGGCTACACCTTC
TRBD2	TRBV9	NA	TRBJ2-1	CASSPPGLAGVDEQFF	TGTGCCAGCAGTCCTCCGGGACTAGCGGGGGTTGATGAGCAGTTCTTC
NA	TRBV5-6	NA	TRBJ2-7	CASSSAAAYEQYF	TGTGCCAGCAGCTCGGCAGCGGCCTACGAGCAGTACTTC
TRBD1	TRBV18	once	TRBJ1-2	CASSPLRQGSNYGYTF	TGTGCCAGCTCACCACTCCGACAGGGCTCTAACTATGGCTACACCTTC
TRBD2	TRBV9	NA	TRBJ2-2	CASSVLAGTGELFF	TGTGCCAGCAGCGTTCTAGCGGGAACCGGGGAGCTGTTTTTT